The clone carrying this T cell receptor (beta chain) was counted ten times or more. The antigen is unknown. A multiplex PCR was run with 60 Vbeta primers and 13 Jbeta primers. Method: immunoSEQ multiplex PCR; TCRdb's copy keeps in-frame clones and lacks some. The table shows under 250,000 clones, with roughly 80% occurring only once. This sample was included in a study of cytomegalovirus exposure and HLA in healthy donors. The study, taken as a whole, reports: A later analysis linked some 17,000 TCR beta sequences to HLA alleles at 0.05 false discovery rate. In a later analysis, TCR beta V- and J-gene trimming showed a link to a missense DCLRE1C variant. Several V segments, TRBV6-2 and TRBV6-3 among them, could not be told apart and were dropped.

This CDR3 is built from 15 residues. Germline V gives CDR1 MGHRA, CDR2 YSYEKL. With 4 bases clipped from V and 4 bases from J, the junction kept 7 bases outside the gene matches. This chain connects TRBV4-1 to TRBJ2-7, with TRBD1 identical over 10 bases. The sequenced sample was PBMCs. The clonotype was recovered from a man aged 35 to 55 in good health and CMV-seropositive. The CDR3: CASSLGDRGLYEQYV. The CDR3 region has the DNA TGCGCCAGCAGCCTCGGGGACAGGGGTCTATACGAGCAGTACGTC.